This T cell receptor beta chain emerged from a study of T cells after yellow fever vaccination. Comments on this clonotype: A junction end diverges from the germline sequence, so it may reflect a read error.

TCRdb passed the 5' RACE reads through MiXCR, listing each CDR3 protein once. The profile covers a few hundred thousand distinct CDR3 sequences, with approximately 21% appearing a single time and roughly an eighth taken by the ten largest. This receptor was taken from a man younger than 40 who received the YFV17D yellow fever vaccine. Source: PBMCs, taken 15 days after the yellow fever booster vaccination.

As DNA, the CDR3 is TGTGCCACCAGCAGAGAAAGTACAGGGACCTACGTGCAGTACTTC. Amino acid sequence: CATSRESTGTYVQYF. This chain links TRBV15 with TRBJ2-7; weak D call: TRBD1 (6 bases). Germline V gene data show CDR1 as LNHNV and CDR2 as YYDKDF (reference sequence). The CDR3 has 15 residues.